This note documents a single TCR beta chain sequence. Antigen: not known. The data were obtained in a study of T cells in Graves' hyperthyroidism and ophthalmopathy. Study results and limitations: Before onset, ophthalmopathy was predicted by the model a median roughly 6.4 months earlier.

Patients aged 18 to 65 had newly diagnosed hyperthyroidism lasting under 2 months. PBMCs came from more than 9 ml fresh peripheral blood. Per the germline V gene, CDR1 is MNHEY and CDR2 is SVGAGI. This CDR3 is built from 14 residues. Between the trimmed V and J ends, which lost 0 bases and 1 base, there was a span of 6 bases. The investigators amplified TCR beta CDR3 regions from RNA transcripts. The study used the HTBI primer set for a first-round RT-PCR of the TCR CDR3. TCRdb re-derived calls from the multiplex PCR reads in MiXCR, one entry per CDR3 protein. This table has about 680,000 distinct CDR3 sequences, about 35% appearing once.

The TCR comes from a woman in her forties with Graves' hyperthyroidism. This rearrangement joins TRBV6-5 to TRBJ1-1, with no clear D. Material: blood. For the CDR3, the DNA is TGTGCCAGCAGTTACTCGGTCTCGAACACTGAAGCTTTCTTT. This translates into CASSYSVSNTEAFF.